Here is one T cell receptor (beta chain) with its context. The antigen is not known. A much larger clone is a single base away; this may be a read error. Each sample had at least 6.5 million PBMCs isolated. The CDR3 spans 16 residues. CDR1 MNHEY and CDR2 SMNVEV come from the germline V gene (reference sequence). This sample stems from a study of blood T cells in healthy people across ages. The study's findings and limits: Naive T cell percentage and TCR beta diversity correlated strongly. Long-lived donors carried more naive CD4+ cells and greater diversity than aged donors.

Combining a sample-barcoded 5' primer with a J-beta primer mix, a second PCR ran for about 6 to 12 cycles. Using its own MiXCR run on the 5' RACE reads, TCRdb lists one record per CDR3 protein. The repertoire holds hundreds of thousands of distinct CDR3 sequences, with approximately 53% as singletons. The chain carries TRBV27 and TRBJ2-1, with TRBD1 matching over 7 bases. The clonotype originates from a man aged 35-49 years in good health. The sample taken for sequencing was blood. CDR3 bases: TGTGCCAGCAATTTACGGTGGACAGGCTCGGGGAATGAGCAGTTCTTC. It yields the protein CASNLRWTGSGNEQFF.